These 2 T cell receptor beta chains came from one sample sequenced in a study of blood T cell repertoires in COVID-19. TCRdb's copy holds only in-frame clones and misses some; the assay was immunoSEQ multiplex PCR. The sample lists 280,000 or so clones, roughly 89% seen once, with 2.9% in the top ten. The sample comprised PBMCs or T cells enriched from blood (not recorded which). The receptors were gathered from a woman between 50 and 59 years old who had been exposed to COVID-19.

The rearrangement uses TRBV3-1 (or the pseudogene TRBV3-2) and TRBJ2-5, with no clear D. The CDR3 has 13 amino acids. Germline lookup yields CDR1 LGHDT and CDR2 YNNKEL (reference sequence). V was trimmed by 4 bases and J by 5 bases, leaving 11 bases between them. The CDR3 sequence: CASSPYLGETQYF. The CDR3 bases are TGTGCCAGCAGCCCCTACCTCGGGGAGACCCAGTACTTC.

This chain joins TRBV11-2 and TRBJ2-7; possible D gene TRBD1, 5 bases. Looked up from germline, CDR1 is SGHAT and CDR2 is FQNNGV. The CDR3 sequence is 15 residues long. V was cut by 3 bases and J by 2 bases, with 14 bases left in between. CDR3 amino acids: CASSFSQGPTYEQYF. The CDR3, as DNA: TGTGCCAGCAGCTTCAGCCAGGGCCCGACCTACGAGCAGTACTTC.